This entry is about one TCR beta chain. Some clones are missing from TCRdb's copy, which holds only in-frame ones; the method was immunoSEQ multiplex PCR. Here the sample spans more than 75,000 clones, 93% being singletons. These data are taken from a study of technical replicates of blood from a few donors. The germline CDR1 and CDR2 sequences are MNHNY and SVGAGI (reference sequence). The CDR3 totals 16 residues. V was pared by 0 bases and J by 7 bases, with 7 bases of the junction left unmatched. The sequencing input was T cells isolated from PBMCs. The clonotype originates from a human donor in good health. The chain uses TRBV6-6 and TRBJ1-5, with TRBD1 matching over 9 bases. The chain's CDR3 is CASSYSGDRANQPQHF. CDR3 coding DNA: TGTGCCAGCAGTTACTCGGGGGACAGGGCAAACCAGCCCCAGCATTTT.